These T cell receptor beta chains were read from a single sample in a study of blood T cell repertoires in COVID-19. Profiled with immunoSEQ multiplex PCR; TCRdb holds only in-frame clones, not every one. The table lists fewer than 500,000 clones, approximately 90% of them singletons. What was sequenced was PBMCs or T cells enriched from blood (not recorded which). The receptors were sampled from a woman aged 30 to 39 with acute COVID-19. CDR3s include the opening cysteine and the closing phenylalanine or tryptophan. D genes are given only for firm matches. For some rows the clone size is stated as once, few or many, or as a class when expanded; others skip it.

len,abundance,d_gene,j_gene,v_gene,CDR3aa,CDR3nt
19,NA,TRBD1,TRBJ1-6,TRBV4-1,CASSVKPYIQGANNSPLHF,TGCGCCAGCAGCGTCAAACCTTATATACAGGGGGCCAATAATTCACCCCTCCACTTT
13,NA,NA,TRBJ1-1,TRBV6-5,CASRLTGSAEAFF,TGTGCCAGCAGACTAACAGGGAGCGCTGAAGCTTTCTTT
13,NA,TRBD1,TRBJ1-1,TRBV7-2,CASILTGDTEAFF,TGTGCCAGCATTCTGACAGGGGACACTGAAGCTTTCTTT
13,NA,TRBD1,TRBJ1-4,TRBV19,CASSRTGDEKLFF,TGTGCCAGTAGCAGGACAGGGGATGAAAAACTGTTTTTT
13,NA,NA,TRBJ2-1,TRBV3-1/TRBV3-2,CASSHGPLGEQFF,TGTGCCAGCAGCCATGGGCCCCTTGGGGAGCAGTTCTTC
14,NA,TRBD1,TRBJ2-5,TRBV7-9,CASSEQGMQETQYF,TGTGCCAGCAGCGAACAGGGGATGCAAGAGACCCAGTACTTC
15,NA,NA,TRBJ1-6,TRBV2,CASSEEQAARSPLHF,TGTGCCAGCAGTGAAGAACAGGCAGCCCGTTCACCCCTCCACTTT
14,NA,TRBD1,TRBJ2-3,TRBV2,CASRGQGRPDTQYF,TGTGCCAGCAGGGGACAGGGGAGGCCAGATACGCAGTATTTT
17,once,TRBD2,TRBJ2-1,TRBV10-1,CASSGKYLAGGRNEQFF,TGCGCCAGCAGTGGAAAGTACCTAGCGGGGGGCAGGAATGAGCAGTTCTTC
15,NA,NA,TRBJ1-1,TRBV27,CASSYGQTMNTEAFF,TGTGCCAGCAGTTATGGACAGACCATGAACACTGAAGCTTTCTTT
14,NA,NA,TRBJ2-7,TRBV24-1,CATSDGGSGYEQYF,TGTGCCACCAGTGATGGGGGGTCCGGGTACGAGCAGTACTTC
13,few,TRBD1,TRBJ2-7,TRBV6-5,CASRGTGAGEQYF,TGTGCCAGCAGGGGGACAGGGGCCGGCGAGCAGTACTTC
13,few,NA,TRBJ1-1,TRBV2,CASKGEMNTEAFF,TGTGCCAGCAAGGGGGAGATGAACACTGAAGCTTTCTTT
13,NA,TRBD1,TRBJ2-7,TRBV27,CARGTGGAYEQYF,TGTGCCCGGGGGACAGGGGGAGCCTACGAGCAGTACTTC
14,NA,TRBD1,TRBJ2-7,TRBV2,CASSPGTGAYEQYF,TGTGCCAGCAGTCCCGGGACAGGGGCCTACGAGCAGTACTTC
16,once,TRBD1,TRBJ1-1,TRBV7-9,CASSPGQAVFNTEAFF,TGTGCCAGCAGCCCGGGACAGGCAGTATTTAACACTGAAGCTTTCTTT
13,NA,NA,TRBJ1-2,TRBV19,CASSGGETYGYTF,TGTGCCAGTAGTGGGGGGGAGACCTATGGCTACACCTTC
14,once,NA,TRBJ2-7,TRBV10-1,CATADPRATGEQYF,TGCGCCACAGCCGACCCACGAGCAACGGGGGAGCAGTACTTC
16,NA,TRBD2,TRBJ2-5,TRBV13,CASSNRLAGGQETQYF,TGTGCCAGCAGCAACCGACTAGCGGGGGGGCAAGAGACCCAGTACTTC
16,NA,TRBD2,TRBJ2-1,TRBV19,CASSIPGLAANNEQFF,TGTGCCAGTAGTATTCCCGGACTAGCGGCCAACAATGAGCAGTTCTTC
15,NA,TRBD1,TRBJ2-7,TRBV7-9,CASSPPGTGGYEQYF,TGTGCCAGCAGCCCACCCGGGACAGGGGGTTACGAGCAGTACTTC
19,NA,TRBD1,TRBJ1-5,TRBV12-5,CASGLVQDGTVTSNQPQHF,TGTGCTAGTGGTTTGGTACAGGATGGGACAGTGACTAGCAATCAGCCCCAGCATTTT
20,NA,TRBD1,TRBJ1-5,TRBV6-2/TRBV6-3,CASSFNSGTGLGYSNQPQHF,TGTGCCAGCAGTTTCAACTCCGGGACAGGGTTGGGTTATAGCAATCAGCCCCAGCATTTT
17,NA,NA,TRBJ1-2,TRBV27,CASRHRVLTLGDYGYTF,TGTGCCAGCAGACACAGGGTCTTGACACTGGGGGACTATGGCTACACCTTC
14,NA,NA,TRBJ2-1,TRBV6-5,CASSYSPANAEQFF,TGTGCCAGCAGTTACTCCCCCGCGAACGCTGAGCAGTTCTTC
12,NA,NA,TRBJ1-2,TRBV2,CATTVVNYGYTF,TGTGCCACCACAGTAGTGAACTATGGCTACACCTTC
12,once,NA,TRBJ1-2,TRBV27,CASSFRGGGYTF,TGTGCCAGCAGTTTTCGGGGGGGAGGCTACACCTTC
15,once,TRBD2,TRBJ2-1,TRBV24-1,CATSDPSGGYNEQFF,TGTGCCACCAGTGATCCCAGCGGGGGGTACAATGAGCAGTTCTTC
14,NA,NA,TRBJ1-5,TRBV7-2,CASSFGGGGQPQHF,TGTGCCAGCAGCTTCGGGGGTGGAGGTCAGCCCCAGCATTTT
15,NA,NA,TRBJ1-4,TRBV9,CASSATGSPSEKLFF,TGTGCCAGCAGCGCAACAGGGTCCCCCTCTGAAAAACTGTTTTTT
18,once,TRBD2,TRBJ2-3,TRBV5-8,CASSWGTSGGPSTDTQYF,TGTGCCAGCAGCTGGGGGACTAGCGGGGGGCCTAGCACAGATACGCAGTATTTT
17,NA,NA,TRBJ1-2,TRBV15,CATSRDGSRAGSYGYTF,TGTGCCACCAGCAGAGATGGGTCCAGGGCGGGGAGCTATGGCTACACCTTC
12,NA,NA,TRBJ1-6,TRBV12-5,CASGLGGGPLHF,TGTGCTAGTGGTTTGGGGGGGGGACCCCTCCACTTT
17,NA,TRBD1,TRBJ1-6,TRBV12-5,CASGLWSGTDLYSPLHF,TGTGCTAGTGGTTTGTGGTCCGGGACAGATTTATATTCACCCCTCCACTTT
14,NA,NA,TRBJ2-1,TRBV7-9,CASSTTTPWNEQFF,TGTGCCAGCAGCACCACAACCCCTTGGAATGAGCAGTTCTTC
18,NA,TRBD1,TRBJ1-2,TRBV18,CASSPSGQGGLGGHGYTF,TGTGCCAGCTCACCCTCCGGACAGGGGGGGTTAGGCGGGCATGGCTACACCTTC
12,NA,NA,TRBJ1-2,TRBV7-8,CASSIQNYGYTF,TGTGCCAGCAGCATTCAGAACTATGGCTACACCTTC
13,once,NA,TRBJ1-1,TRBV6-5,CASRFSGATEAFF,TGTGCCAGCAGGTTCTCAGGGGCCACTGAAGCTTTCTTT
13,NA,NA,TRBJ2-5,TRBV18,CASSLQGQETQYF,TGTGCCAGCTCACTGCAGGGGCAGGAGACCCAGTACTTC
18,NA,TRBD1,TRBJ2-3,TRBV9,CASSVADFIGTGDNTQYF,TGTGCCAGCAGCGTAGCTGATTTCATCGGGACAGGGGATAATACGCAGTATTTT
19,NA,TRBD2,TRBJ2-1,TRBV3-1/TRBV3-2,CASSPKWGLAGGQRNEQFF,TGTGCCAGCAGCCCAAAGTGGGGACTAGCGGGGGGGCAGAGGAATGAGCAGTTCTTC
18,NA,TRBD1,TRBJ2-1,TRBV7-2,CASSATPMRQGSYNEQFF,TGTGCCAGCAGCGCCACCCCAATGAGACAGGGCTCCTACAATGAGCAGTTCTTC